A single sample gave rise to the 19 T cell receptor beta chains below, sequenced in a study of control samples from healthy donors and cancer patients. Using immunoSEQ multiplex PCR, the repertoire was profiled, and TCRdb retains in-frame clones only, with some absent. The sample consists of under 200,000 clones, around 95% of them appearing once. Sequenced sample: blood. The receptors stem from a woman aged 40 to 49 in good health.

The chain recombines TRBV6-1 with TRBJ1-2; 9 bases fit TRBD1. The germline gives CDR1 MNHNS, CDR2 SASEGT. The CDR3 has 16 amino acids. Losses at the gene ends were 2 bases for V and 0 bases for J; bases not matched to a gene: 4. CDR3 sequence (DNA): TGTGCCAGCAGTGAACGGGACAGGGTGCCTAACTATGGCTACACCTTC. This translates into CASSERDRVPNYGYTF.

This clone was recorded only once. The V call is TRBV19, the J call TRBJ1-5; perhaps TRBD1 as D (5 bases). The CDR3 has 15 residues. V lost 6 bases, J lost 0 bases, and 12 bases lay in between. Germline CDR1 is LNHDA and CDR2 is SQIVND (reference sequence). The CDR3 spells CASRLTAVSNQPQHF. CDR3 sequence (DNA): TGTGCCAGTAGGCTGACAGCCGTTAGCAATCAGCCCCAGCATTTT. Full variable domain (remainder filled in from reference TRBV19 and TRBJ1-5): DGGITQSPKYLFRKEGQNVTLSCEQNLNHDAMYWYRQDPGQGLRLIYYSQIVNDFQKGDIAEGYSVSREKKESFPLTVTSAQKNPTAFYLCASRLTAVSNQPQHFGDGTRLSIL.

This clone has just one count. The V and J genes are TRBV9 and TRBJ2-3, with D possibly matching TRBD2 (5 bases). The germline CDR1 and CDR2 sequences are SGDLS and YYNGEE. This CDR3 is built from 15 residues. V shed 3 bases and J shed 0 bases, with 11 bases lying between them. The CDR3 sequence: CASSGPSPSTDTQYF. The CDR3 DNA reads TGTGCCAGCAGCGGGCCTAGCCCGAGCACAGATACGCAGTATTTT.

The chain employs TRBV5-1 and TRBJ1-2; 10 bases map to TRBD1. This CDR3 contains 15 residues. V lost 0 bases and J lost 2; bases outside the gene matches: 1. Germline loops: CDR1 SGHRS, CDR2 YFSETQ. In nucleotides, the CDR3 is TGCGCCAGCAGCTTGGGACAGGGGGCAAACTATGGCTACACCTTC. Translated: CASSLGQGANYGYTF.

This rearrangement joins TRBV11-2 to TRBJ2-3, with a tentative D call TRBD2 (6 bases). The CDR3 spans 16 residues. The V end lost 1 base, the J end lost 5 bases, and 16 bases lay between the germline ends. Germline CDR1 is SGHAT and CDR2 is FQNNGV. The CDR3 sequence is CASSLGRAQVRDTQYF. As DNA, the CDR3 is TGTGCCAGCAGCTTAGGGAGGGCTCAAGTAAGAGATACGCAGTATTTT.

V and J are TRBV6-2 or TRBV6-3 and TRBJ2-5; TRBD2 agrees at 8 bases. CDR1 and CDR2 from the germline V gene are MNHEY and SVGEGT. V dropped 0 bases and J dropped 0; count of bases not matched to a gene: 12. The CDR3 consists of 19 residues. The CDR3 loop is CASSYSFRIAGWYQETQYF. The CDR3 DNA is TGTGCCAGCAGTTACTCATTTAGGATAGCGGGATGGTACCAAGAGACCCAGTACTTC.

The chain couples TRBV5-4 to TRBJ1-6; D is unresolved. Germline CDR1 SGHNT, CDR2 YYREEE (reference sequence). The CDR3 runs 12 residues. Trimming pared 4 bases from V and 9 bases from J, leaving 8 bases between. The CDR3 here is CASSENGSPLHF. The CDR3 nucleotides are TGTGCCAGCAGCGAGAATGGTTCACCCCTCCACTTT.

V and J are TRBV9 and TRBJ2-2, with D tentatively TRBD1 or TRBD2 (5 bases each). The CDR3 length is 14 residues. Trimming removed 2 bases at V and 6 bases at J, with 11 bases between. Looked up from germline, CDR1 is SGDLS and CDR2 is YYNGEE. As DNA, the CDR3 is TGTGCCAGCAGCGTTCGAAGGGACCCCGGGGAGCTGTTTTTT. Its translation: CASSVRRDPGELFF. The full variable domain, rest sourced from reference TRBV9 and TRBJ2-2, is DSGVTQTPKHLITATGQRVTLRCSPRSGDLSVYWYQQSLDQGLQFLIQYYNGEERAKGNILERFSAQQFPDLHSELNLSSLELGDSALYFCASSVRRDPGELFFGEGSRLTVL.

The rearrangement links TRBV10-3 to TRBJ1-5; D unresolved. Trimming took off 6 bases at V and 5 bases at J, with 17 bases between the two ends. This CDR3 is built from 15 residues. CDR1 is ENHRY, CDR2 SYGVKD, per germline. CDR3 DNA sequence: TGTGCCATCAGAGCGGGGAGCAACGGGGATCAGCCCCAGCATTTT. Translation: CAIRAGSNGDQPQHF.

The chain uses TRBV9 and TRBJ2-3, with D maybe TRBD2 (6 bases). In germline, CDR1 is SGDLS, CDR2 YYNGEE. V was clipped by 4 bases and J by 2 bases, with 11 bases between them. This CDR3 has 14 amino acids. CDR3 DNA: TGTGCCAGCAGCACCGGACTACACACAGATACGCAGTATTTT. Translation gives CASSTGLHTDTQYF.

This rearrangement joins TRBV7-2 to TRBJ1-1; D unresolved. The CDR3 runs 15 residues. Germline loops: CDR1 SGHTA, CDR2 FQGNSA. V gave up 3 bases and J gave up 0 bases, with 11 bases separating them. CDR3 sequence reads: CASSLSKPLNTEAFF. Written as DNA, the CDR3 is TGTGCCAGCAGCTTGTCGAAACCGTTGAACACTGAAGCTTTCTTT.

This CDR3 reads CASKISVGRETQYF. CDR3 sequence (DNA): TGTGCCAGCAAAATTAGTGTGGGGAGAGAGACCCAGTACTTC. The rearrangement joins TRBV2 to TRBJ2-5, with D possibly being TRBD2 (5 bases). The CDR3 sequence is 14 residues long. The V and J ends lost 7 bases and 4 bases respectively, with 16 bases between them. CDR1 is SNHLY, CDR2 FYNNEI, per germline. The complete variable domain, with remaining parts taken from reference TRBV2 and TRBJ2-5, reads EPEVTQTPSHQVTQMGQEVILRCVPISNHLYFYWYRQILGQKVEFLVSFYNNEISEKSEIFDDQFSVERPDGSNFTLKIRSTKLEDSAMYFCASKISVGRETQYFGPGTRLLVL.

A few counts support this clone. The same CDR3 arises from other DNA sequences in this sample as well. V usage is TRBV5-1 and J usage is TRBJ1-1; D uncertain. This CDR3 contains 14 residues. V was clipped by 0 bases and J by 0 bases, with 6 bases between them. CDR1 is SGHRS and CDR2 is YFSETQ in the germline V gene. In nucleotides, the CDR3 is TGCGCCAGCAGCTTGGACGGGATGAACACTGAAGCTTTCTTT. It encodes CASSLDGMNTEAFF.

This clone appeared a single time. The chain combines TRBV7-2 with TRBJ1-2; weak D call: TRBD1 (6 bases). This CDR3 spans 16 amino acids. V was pared by 0 bases and J by 8 bases, with 19 bases between. CDR1 and CDR2 from the germline V gene are SGHTA and FQGNSA. The CDR3 bases are TGTGCCAGCAGCTTAGCAAGTAACAGGGTTTTTGGGGGCTACACCTTC. Translation: CASSLASNRVFGGYTF.

This rearrangement joins TRBV29-1 to TRBJ2-4; the D gene is possibly TRBD2 (5 bases). The CDR3 is 13 amino acids. Per germline, CDR1 SQVTM and CDR2 ANQGSEA. V dropped 4 bases and J dropped 3 bases, with 10 bases sitting between them. CDR3: CSVGEAVKNIQYF. The CDR3 DNA reads as TGCAGCGTTGGGGAAGCGGTCAAAAACATTCAGTACTTC. The whole variable domain, remainder taken from reference TRBV29-1 and TRBJ2-4, is SAVISQKPSRDICQRGTSLTIQCQVDSQVTMMFWYRQQPGQSLTLIATANQGSEATYESGFVIDKFPISRPNLTFSTLTVSNMSPEDSSIYLCSVGEAVKNIQYFGAGTRLSVL.

The genes are TRBV19 and TRBJ1-5; D remains unclear. The V gene lost 3 bases and the J gene lost 0 bases, with 9 bases spanning the gap. CDR1 is LNHDA and CDR2 is SQIVND in the germline V gene (reference sequence). This CDR3 has 15 amino acids. The CDR3, as DNA: TGTGCCAGTAGTATGCTCGGCTATAGCAATCAGCCCCAGCATTTT. Encoded protein: CASSMLGYSNQPQHF. The full variable domain, in which reference TRBV19 and TRBJ1-5 provide the parts outside the CDR3, is DGGITQSPKYLFRKEGQNVTLSCEQNLNHDAMYWYRQDPGQGLRLIYYSQIVNDFQKGDIAEGYSVSREKKESFPLTVTSAQKNPTAFYLCASSMLGYSNQPQHFGDGTRLSIL.

The CDR3 sequence is CASSQKQGGYEQYF. The DNA for the CDR3 is TGCGCCAGCAGCCAAAAGCAGGGGGGCTACGAGCAGTACTTC. J is TRBJ2-7 and V is TRBV4-3, with D perhaps matching TRBD1 (7 bases). Germline V CDR1 and CDR2: LGHNA, YSLEER. Trimming left V 2 bases short and J 3 bases short, with 11 bases between. The CDR3 extends over 14 amino acids.

The genes are TRBV13 and TRBJ2-2; TRBD1 is a possible D gene (6 bases). Germline CDR1 and CDR2: PRHDT and FYEKMQ (reference sequence). The CDR3 extends over 15 amino acids. V gave up 2 bases and J gave up 2 bases, with 9 bases separating them. In DNA form, the CDR3 reads TGTGCCAGCAGCTTATTGGACAGTAACACCGGGGAGCTGTTTTTT. Translating gives CASSLLDSNTGELFF.

This clone was seen a single time. The V gene is TRBV21-1, the J gene TRBJ2-7; the table's D call, TRBD1, was not checked against the DNA. TRBV21-1 is a listed pseudogene. There are 14 residues in the CDR3. The chain's CDR3 is CAGRGTGEPYEQYF. The CDR3 nucleotides read TGTGCCGGTCGGGGGACAGGGGAGCCCTACGAGCAGTACTTC.